Presented here are 3 T cell receptor beta chains from one specimen sequenced in a study of T cells in Graves' hyperthyroidism and ophthalmopathy. TCR beta CDR3 regions were amplified from RNA transcripts. An initial round of RT-PCR targeting the TCR CDR3 relied on the HTBI primer set. TCRdb processed the multiplex PCR reads anew with MiXCR; each CDR3 protein has one entry. The data show 610,000 or so distinct CDR3 sequences, around 42% seen once. The sample was peripheral blood or thyroid tissue (not recorded which). These receptors all come from a young woman with Graves' hyperthyroidism.

Notes on this clonotype: Relative to the germline gene, one junction end is altered; a read error may explain this. The chain is built from TRBV29-1 and TRBJ2-2; tentative D call: TRBD2 (5 bases). Germline V gene data show CDR1 as SQVTM and CDR2 as ANQGSEA. The CDR3 sequence is 12 residues long. The CDR3 region is CSATENTGELSW. The CDR3, as DNA: TGCAGCGCCACAGAGAACACCGGGGAGCTGTCTTGG.

V usage is TRBV29-1 and J usage is TRBJ1-4, with D possibly TRBD1 on 5 matching bases. This CDR3 has 14 amino acids. CDR1 is SQVTM and CDR2 is ANQGSEA in the germline V gene. Trimming removed 7 bases from V and 7 bases from J, with 19 bases in between. The DNA of the CDR3 is TGCAGCGCTCTTACGCAGGGCTCGAGTGAAAAACTGTTTTTT. Protein sequence: CSALTQGSSEKLFF.

The chain combines TRBV20-1 with TRBJ2-3; 10 nucleotides agree with TRBD2. Germline CDR1 DFQATT, CDR2 SNEGSKA (reference sequence). CDR3 length: 13 residues. V was clipped by 4 bases and J by 8 bases; unmatched bases: 6. This CDR3 reads CSANLAGAPTQYF. CDR3 nucleotide sequence: TGCAGTGCTAACCTAGCGGGAGCTCCTACGCAGTATTTT.